The 28 T cell receptor beta chains in this list originate from one sample, sequenced in a study of cytomegalovirus exposure and HLA in healthy donors. Both 60 Vbeta primers and 13 Jbeta primers went into the PCR. Assay used: immunoSEQ multiplex PCR; TCRdb lists only in-frame clones, some missing. Of 150,000 to 200,000 clones listed, 80% to 90% are singletons. The sequenced sample was PBMCs. These receptor sequences come from a man aged 18 to 30 in good health and CMV-seronegative.

V and J are TRBV27 and TRBJ1-4; weak D call: TRBD1 (6 bases). This CDR3 has 15 residues. Germline V gene data show CDR1 as MNHEY and CDR2 as SMNVEV (reference sequence). V dropped 6 bases and J dropped 4 bases, with 15 bases sitting between them. In DNA, the CDR3 is TGTGCCAGCAGCCCCGACAGGCCCAATAATGAAAAACTGTTTTTT. It specifies CASSPDRPNNEKLFF. Based on the CDR3 plus reference TRBV27 and TRBJ1-4, the full variable domain is EAQVTQNPRYLITVTGKKLTVTCSQNMNHEYMSWYRQDPGLGLRQIYYSMNVEVTDKGDVPEGYKVSRKEKRNFPLILESPSPNQTSLYFCASSPDRPNNEKLFFGSGTQLSVL.

This chain joins TRBV7-2 and TRBJ2-7, with TRBD2 matching 10 bases. In germline, CDR1 is SGHTA, CDR2 FQGNSA. This CDR3 contains 19 residues. J lost 7 bases, V lost 2 bases, and 20 bases had no gene match. CDR3 region: CASSLSGPLKAGGPGEQYF. CDR3 coding DNA: TGTGCCAGCAGCTTATCAGGGCCACTTAAAGCGGGAGGGCCGGGGGAGCAGTACTTC. Based on the CDR3 plus reference TRBV7-2 and TRBJ2-7, the full variable domain is GAGVSQSPSNKVTEKGKDVELRCDPISGHTALYWYRQSLGQGLEFLIYFQGNSAPDKSGLPSDRFSAERTGGSVSTLTIQRTQQEDSAVYLCASSLSGPLKAGGPGEQYFGPGTRLTVT.

The chain is built from TRBV5-6 and TRBJ1-2, with TRBD1 matching 10 bases. Germline CDR1 SGHDT, CDR2 YYEEEE. CDR3 size: 15 residues. V trimming: 4 bases; J trimming: 8 bases; junction bases outside the gene matches: 11. Here the CDR3 reads CASSPGSGGQGGYTF. The CDR3 DNA reads TGTGCCAGCAGCCCGGGGAGCGGGGGACAGGGGGGCTACACCTTC.

The chain employs TRBV28 and TRBJ2-4; 7 nucleotides align to TRBD2. CDR1 and CDR2 (germline): MDHEN, SYDVKM. V gave up 2 bases and J gave up 6 bases; unmatched junction bases: 13. This CDR3 comprises 17 residues. CDR3 sequence: CASSLVSGNPGGNIQYF. The CDR3 DNA reads as TGTGCCAGCAGTTTAGTCAGCGGGAACCCCGGGGGAAACATTCAGTACTTC.

CDR3 amino acids: CSVGGGTTYEQYF. CDR3 nucleotides: TGCAGCGTTGGAGGGGGAACCACCTACGAGCAGTACTTC. The chain links TRBV29-1 to TRBJ2-7; a weak D match, TRBD1 (6 bases). The V gene's germline CDR1 is SQVTM and CDR2 ANQGSEA. With 4 bases removed from V and 2 bases from J, the gap between germline ends came to 12 bases. The CDR3 sequence is 13 residues long.

This clone was observed a few times. CDR3 sequence (DNA): TGTGCCATCAGTGATCTAGCGGGGACCTACGAGCAGTACTTC. Translating it yields CAISDLAGTYEQYF. V is TRBV10-3 and J is TRBJ2-7, with 9 nucleotides matching TRBD2. Trimming took 3 bases from V and 2 from J; bases not matched to a gene: 2. Germline CDR1 is ENHRY and CDR2 is SYGVKD. The CDR3 spans 14 residues.

The chain has TRBV7-9 and TRBJ2-1; no reliable D call. Deletions cut 4 bases from V and 0 bases from J, with 19 bases between. Per the germline V gene, CDR1 is SEHNR and CDR2 is FQNEAQ (reference sequence). CDR3 length equals 18 residues. The CDR3 nucleotides are TGTGCCAGCAGCTCGATGCCCAAGGCCCCTAGCTCCTACAATGAGCAGTTCTTC. Translated, it gives CASSSMPKAPSSYNEQFF.

DNA of the CDR3: TGTGCCAGTAGCGGAGGGCCCCTCAGTACCGGGAGGGCCCGGAACGAGCAGTACTTC. This gives the protein CASSGGPLSTGRARNEQYF. The chain has TRBV19 and TRBJ2-7; 8 positions match TRBD2. The V segment lost 6 bases and the J segment 5 bases; nucleotides outside the gene matches: 24. The CDR3 consists of 19 residues. CDR1 and CDR2 from the germline V gene are LNHDA and SQIVND (reference sequence).

This chain links TRBV28 with TRBJ1-5, with unresolved D. Germline-derived CDR1 and CDR2 are MDHEN and SYDVKM. This CDR3 contains 12 residues. Trimming pared 3 bases from V and 5 bases from J, leaving 5 bases between. The CDR3 coding sequence is TGTGCCAGCAGTTTTGGCTATCAGCCCCAGCATTTT. This gives the protein CASSFGYQPQHF.

This clone has just one count. This chain links TRBV9 with TRBJ2-1, with 11 bases aligning to TRBD1. The CDR3 contains 16 residues. The junction had 10 bases not matched to a gene; V was cut back by 5 bases and J by 6 bases. Germline loops: CDR1 SGDLS, CDR2 YYNGEE. Here the CDR3 reads CASSPTPGQGVNEQFF. Here the CDR3 DNA reads TGTGCCAGCAGTCCTACGCCGGGACAGGGGGTCAATGAGCAGTTCTTC.

The chain couples TRBV10-3 to TRBJ2-7, with TRBD2 matching over 12 bases. The CDR3 is 14 amino acids. The trim removed 6 bases at V and 5 bases at J, leaving 5 bases unmatched. Germline lookup yields CDR1 ENHRY and CDR2 SYGVKD. The CDR3 region is CAIRKLAGGDEQYF. CDR3 nucleotide sequence: TGTGCCATCAGGAAACTAGCGGGGGGCGACGAGCAGTACTTC.

Concerning this clone: This same CDR3 is encoded by further DNA sequences in the sample. J is TRBJ1-1 and V is TRBV7-9, with D possibly being TRBD1 (5 bases). The CDR3 contains 13 residues. V lost 4 bases to trimming and J lost 1 base, with 7 bases between them. From germline, CDR1 is SEHNR and CDR2 FQNEAQ (reference sequence). CDR3: CASSSQGNTEAFF. For the CDR3, the DNA is TGTGCCAGCAGCTCTCAGGGGAACACTGAAGCTTTCTTT. The full variable domain, rest sourced from reference TRBV7-9 and TRBJ1-1, is DTGVSQNPRHKITKRGQNVTFRCDPISEHNRLYWYRQTLGQGPEFLTYFQNEAQLEKSRLLSDRFSAERPKGSFSTLEIQRTEQGDSAMYLCASSSQGNTEAFFGQGTRLTVV.

The J gene is TRBJ2-4, the V gene TRBV9, with D perhaps matching TRBD2 (7 bases). CDR3 length: 15 amino acids. The germline V and J ends were trimmed by 3 bases and 5 bases, with 15 bases remaining between them. Germline CDR1 reads SGDLS; CDR2 reads YYNGEE. The CDR3 nucleotides read TGTGCCAGCAGCGAATGGGGGGGGCTCGAAAACATTCAGTACTTC. Its protein is CASSEWGGLENIQYF.

The chain uses TRBV29-1 and TRBJ2-7; TRBD2 is a possible D gene (7 bases). This CDR3 spans 13 amino acids. Looked up from germline, CDR1 is SQVTM and CDR2 is ANQGSEA. V shed 3 bases and J shed 5 bases, with 14 bases lying between them. This CDR3 is CSVEGGLEDEQYF. CDR3 in DNA: TGCAGCGTTGAGGGGGGGCTAGAGGACGAGCAGTACTTC.

V is TRBV28 and J is TRBJ1-5, with 8 bases lining up with TRBD1. The CDR3 has 14 amino acids. The germline V gene encodes CDR1 MDHEN and CDR2 SYDVKM. J was trimmed by 4 bases and V by 3 bases; bases with no gene match: 2. Written as DNA, the CDR3 is TGTGCCAGCAGTTTGACAGGGGTGAATCAGCCCCAGCATTTT. Its translation: CASSLTGVNQPQHF.

This clone appeared a single time. The J gene is TRBJ1-2, the V gene TRBV27, with 8 bases identical to TRBD1. The CDR3 runs to 17 residues. Germline assignment: CDR1 MNHEY and CDR2 SMNVEV (reference sequence). The trim removed 5 bases at V and 11 bases at J, leaving 22 bases unmatched. This chain's CDR3 is CASSPGQGEGSFRGYTF. The CDR3 region has the DNA TGTGCCAGCAGTCCAGGACAGGGAGAAGGGTCTTTTCGGGGGTACACCTTC.

The chain links TRBV29-1 to TRBJ1-4; D unclear. Germline loops: CDR1 SQVTM, CDR2 ANQGSEA. The CDR3 sequence is 12 residues long. Trimming left V 2 bases short and J 2 bases short, with 3 bases between. The CDR3 DNA follows: TGCAGCGTTGAAACTACTAATGAAAAACTGTTTTTT. It codes for CSVETTNEKLFF.

The chain couples TRBV29-1 to TRBJ2-1; 11 positions agree with TRBD2. This CDR3 region has 20 residues. Looked up from germline, CDR1 is SQVTM and CDR2 is ANQGSEA. The junction had 20 bases not matched to a gene; V was cut back by 7 bases and J by 0 bases. In DNA, the CDR3 is TGCAGCGGAGTCCCCTCACCCGGGACTAGCGGCATCAGCTCCTACAATGAGCAGTTCTTC. Protein product: CSGVPSPGTSGISSYNEQFF.

This clone was detected once. The chain couples TRBV28 to TRBJ1-5, with no clear D. Trimming left V 4 bases short and J 2 bases short, with 9 bases between. The CDR3 sequence is 14 residues long. CDR1 is MDHEN and CDR2 is SYDVKM in the germline V gene. The CDR3 coding sequence is TGTGCCAGCAGTTCGCTGGAGGGCAATCAGCCCCAGCATTTT. Translating gives CASSSLEGNQPQHF.

The rearrangement links TRBV9 to TRBJ2-1, with 7 bases aligning to TRBD2. The CDR3 spans 15 residues. Trimming took 4 bases from V and 7 from J; bases not matched to a gene: 11. Germline CDR1 SGDLS, CDR2 YYNGEE. This chain's CDR3 is CASSKREGPTNEQFF. The DNA of the CDR3 is TGTGCCAGCAGCAAGAGGGAGGGCCCTACGAATGAGCAGTTCTTC.

This sequence joins TRBV28 and TRBJ2-5, with TRBD1 matching over 9 bases. CDR3 length: 15 amino acids. Germline loops: CDR1 MDHEN, CDR2 SYDVKM. V trimming: 4 bases; J trimming: 2 bases; junction bases outside the gene matches: 5. This CDR3 is CASSSDRGEQETQYF. CDR3 DNA: TGTGCCAGCAGTTCGGACAGGGGAGAGCAAGAGACCCAGTACTTC.

The rearrangement joins TRBV6-5 to TRBJ1-1; 7 positions match TRBD1. This CDR3 comprises 15 residues. With 6 bases clipped from V and 5 bases from J, the junction kept 12 bases outside the gene matches. The germline gives CDR1 MNHEY, CDR2 SVGAGI. The CDR3 sequence is CASSGTDPLGTEAFF. The CDR3 nucleotides are TGTGCCAGCAGCGGGACAGACCCTCTGGGGACTGAAGCTTTCTTT.

This clone was recorded only once. The V gene is TRBV7-9, the J gene TRBJ2-5; 7 nucleotides align to TRBD1. Germline assignment: CDR1 SEHNR and CDR2 FQNEAQ (reference sequence). This CDR3 is 13 amino acids long. V trimming: 2 bases; J trimming: 5 bases; junction bases outside the gene matches: 2. The CDR3 DNA follows: TGTGCCAGCAGCTTATACAGGGGTGAGACCCAGTACTTC. It codes for CASSLYRGETQYF.

V usage is TRBV18 and J usage is TRBJ1-1, with 11 bases lining up with TRBD1. Germline lookup yields CDR1 KGHSH and CDR2 LQKENI. The CDR3 contains 14 residues. Trimming took 5 bases from V and 5 from J; bases not matched to a gene: 4. CDR3 bases: TGTGCCAGCTCAACCGGACAGGGGGCAACTGAAGCTTTCTTT. This codes for CASSTGQGATEAFF.

This clone was seen a single time. The chain links TRBV9 to TRBJ2-7, with unresolved D. This CDR3 has 14 residues. Germline values: CDR1 SGDLS, CDR2 YYNGEE. Trimming stripped 0 bases from V and 5 bases from J, with 12 bases between. CDR3 coding DNA: TGTGCCAGCAGCGTAGCGGTCACTTCTCACGAGCAGTACTTC. This codes for CASSVAVTSHEQYF.

The rearrangement joins TRBV23-1 to TRBJ1-2; 7 bases are a match to TRBD1. TRBV23-1 is filed as an ORF, its function uncertain. Trimming at V came to 7 bases and at J to 5 bases, leaving 13 bases not matched to a gene. The CDR3 is 15 residues long. The CDR3 DNA is TGCGCCAGCATCCCATCGAGGGGGCAGTTTTATGGCTACACCTTC. Its protein is CASIPSRGQFYGYTF.

The rearrangement joins TRBV11-2 to TRBJ1-1; D perhaps matches TRBD1 (6 bases). Germline V lookup: CDR1 SGHAT, CDR2 FQNNGV. Trimming stripped 4 bases from V and 4 bases from J, with 19 bases between. The CDR3 has 16 residues. This chain's CDR3 is CASSSLGPRGSTEAFF. In DNA, the CDR3 is TGTGCCAGCAGCTCCTTGGGACCCAGGGGCAGCACTGAAGCTTTCTTT.

The genes are TRBV5-8 and TRBJ1-1; no clear D. V gave up 2 bases and J gave up 0 bases, with 8 bases separating them. Germline CDR1 SGHTS, CDR2 YDEGEE. The CDR3 has 14 residues. Written as DNA, the CDR3 is TGTGCCAGCAGCTTCCGGAGCATGAACACTGAAGCTTTCTTT. As protein: CASSFRSMNTEAFF.